These T cell receptor beta chains were read from a single sample in a study of cytotoxic CD8 clonotypes in ibrutinib-treated CLL. Profiled with immunoSEQ multiplex PCR; TCRdb holds only in-frame clones, not every one. The table lists 250,000 to 350,000 clones, around 76% of them singletons, with roughly 5% in the top ten. Source: PBMCs, taken at disease progression, from a patient treated with ibrutinib. These receptors were collected from a human donor with chronic lymphocytic leukemia. Both conserved end residues are part of each CDR3. Fields, in order: J gene, clone size, D gene, V gene, CDR3 protein, CDR3 DNA. The D gene is left open where the match is weak. A row's size may be missing; if present it is once, few, many or a size class.

J gene: TRBJ2-2; clone size: NA; D gene: NA; V gene: TRBV11-3; CDR3 protein: CASSLNNGELFF; CDR3 DNA: TGTGCCAGCAGCTTAAATAACGGGGAGCTGTTTTTT
J gene: TRBJ2-3; clone size: NA; D gene: TRBD2; V gene: TRBV5-4; CDR3 protein: CASSLVGLAGGRLSTDTQYF; CDR3 DNA: TGTGCCAGCAGCTTGGTGGGACTAGCGGGAGGACGACTTAGCACAGATACGCAGTATTTT
J gene: TRBJ2-7; clone size: few; D gene: TRBD2; V gene: TRBV27; CDR3 protein: CASSPGGGSYEQYF; CDR3 DNA: TGTGCCAGCAGCCCAGGCGGGGGTTCCTACGAGCAGTACTTC
J gene: TRBJ2-5; clone size: NA; D gene: NA; V gene: TRBV11-1; CDR3 protein: CASSLLNQETQYF; CDR3 DNA: TGTGCCAGCAGCTTACTAAATCAAGAGACCCAGTACTTC
J gene: TRBJ1-2; clone size: once; D gene: TRBD1; V gene: TRBV18; CDR3 protein: CASSPNSDRGYGYTF; CDR3 DNA: TGTGCCAGCTCACCGAATTCGGACAGGGGCTATGGCTACACCTTC
J gene: TRBJ2-2; clone size: NA; D gene: NA; V gene: TRBV9; CDR3 protein: CASSVVQGNTGELFF; CDR3 DNA: TGTGCCAGCAGCGTAGTCCAGGGGAACACCGGGGAGCTGTTTTTT
J gene: TRBJ1-4; clone size: few; D gene: NA; V gene: TRBV7-8; CDR3 protein: CASSSNPTGRPNEKLFF; CDR3 DNA: TGTGCCAGCAGCTCTAACCCTACCGGGAGACCAAATGAAAAACTGTTTTTT
J gene: TRBJ2-3; clone size: few; D gene: TRBD2; V gene: TRBV9; CDR3 protein: CASSLLGQRESDTQYF; CDR3 DNA: TGTGCCAGCAGCCTATTGGGTCAGCGGGAGTCAGATACGCAGTATTTT
J gene: TRBJ1-2; clone size: NA; D gene: TRBD1; V gene: TRBV29-1; CDR3 protein: CSADRGNNGYTF; CDR3 DNA: TGCAGCGCGGACAGGGGGAATAATGGCTACACCTTC
J gene: TRBJ2-1; clone size: NA; D gene: NA; V gene: TRBV7-8; CDR3 protein: CASSLTGREQFF; CDR3 DNA: TGTGCCAGCAGCTTAACAGGGCGTGAGCAGTTCTTC
J gene: TRBJ1-4; clone size: NA; D gene: NA; V gene: TRBV4-1; CDR3 protein: CASSQEHDRINEKLFF; CDR3 DNA: TGCGCCAGCAGCCAAGAGCACGACAGGATAAATGAAAAACTGTTTTTT
J gene: TRBJ2-7; clone size: NA; D gene: TRBD1; V gene: TRBV14; CDR3 protein: CASSPFRTGNSYEQYF; CDR3 DNA: TGTGCCAGCAGCCCCTTCCGGACAGGGAATTCCTACGAGCAGTACTTC
J gene: TRBJ2-7; clone size: NA; D gene: NA; V gene: TRBV5-6; CDR3 protein: CASSFGRGSYEQYF; CDR3 DNA: TGTGCCAGCAGCTTCGGCAGGGGTTCCTACGAGCAGTACTTC
J gene: TRBJ2-3; clone size: NA; D gene: NA; V gene: TRBV9; CDR3 protein: CASSPSGAAHGTDTQYF; CDR3 DNA: TGTGCCAGCAGCCCGTCGGGGGCGGCGCACGGCACAGATACGCAGTATTTT
J gene: TRBJ1-2; clone size: few; D gene: TRBD1; V gene: TRBV4-1; CDR3 protein: CASSRPKGTQGEYGYTF; CDR3 DNA: TGCGCCAGCAGCCGCCCGAAGGGCACCCAGGGGGAATATGGCTACACCTTC
J gene: TRBJ1-2; clone size: NA; D gene: NA; V gene: TRBV15; CDR3 protein: CATSRDRSRNYGYTF; CDR3 DNA: TGTGCCACCAGCAGAGATCGCAGCAGGAACTATGGCTACACCTTC
J gene: TRBJ1-5; clone size: NA; D gene: NA; V gene: TRBV19; CDR3 protein: CASSTTSGVNQPQHF; CDR3 DNA: TGTGCCAGTAGTACAACGTCAGGGGTTAATCAGCCCCAGCATTTT
J gene: TRBJ1-2; clone size: NA; D gene: NA; V gene: TRBV29-1; CDR3 protein: CSVQGGEVYGYTF; CDR3 DNA: TGCAGCGTTCAAGGAGGGGAAGTCTATGGCTACACCTTC
J gene: TRBJ1-3; clone size: NA; D gene: NA; V gene: TRBV5-1; CDR3 protein: CASKEGDGNTIYF; CDR3 DNA: TGCGCCAGCAAAGAGGGGGATGGAAACACCATATATTTT
J gene: TRBJ2-1; clone size: few; D gene: TRBD2; V gene: TRBV7-2; CDR3 protein: CASSFSGTPYNEQFF; CDR3 DNA: TGTGCCAGCAGCTTTAGCGGGACCCCCTACAATGAGCAGTTCTTC
J gene: TRBJ1-6; clone size: once; D gene: NA; V gene: TRBV4-1; CDR3 protein: CASSQDSLSPLHF; CDR3 DNA: TGCGCCAGCAGCCAAGATTCCCTTTCACCCCTCCACTTT
J gene: TRBJ1-1; clone size: NA; D gene: NA; V gene: TRBV6-1; CDR3 protein: CASSELSGVTEAFF; CDR3 DNA: TGTGCCAGCAGTGAACTTTCAGGTGTAACTGAAGCTTTCTTT
J gene: TRBJ1-2; clone size: NA; D gene: TRBD1; V gene: TRBV7-9; CDR3 protein: CASSPRPTGSWYGYTF; CDR3 DNA: TGTGCCAGCAGCCCTAGGCCGACAGGGTCTTGGTATGGCTACACCTTC
J gene: TRBJ2-3; clone size: NA; D gene: NA; V gene: TRBV7-2; CDR3 protein: CASSSRARDTQYF; CDR3 DNA: TGTGCCAGCTCCTCACGTGCCAGGGATACGCAGTATTTT
J gene: TRBJ2-2; clone size: once; D gene: NA; V gene: TRBV9; CDR3 protein: CASSPRQRTGELFF; CDR3 DNA: TGTGCCAGCAGCCCCCGCCAGCGTACCGGGGAGCTGTTTTTT
J gene: TRBJ2-5; clone size: NA; D gene: NA; V gene: TRBV10-1; CDR3 protein: CASSDGETQYF; CDR3 DNA: TGCGCCAGCAGTGATGGAGAGACCCAGTACTTC
J gene: TRBJ1-4; clone size: NA; D gene: NA; V gene: TRBV19; CDR3 protein: CASIGENNEKLFF; CDR3 DNA: TGTGCCAGTATTGGGGAGAATAATGAAAAACTGTTTTTT
J gene: TRBJ2-7; clone size: NA; D gene: NA; V gene: TRBV13; CDR3 protein: CASSLGSYYEQYF; CDR3 DNA: TGTGCCAGCAGCTTGGGTTCCTACTACGAGCAGTACTTC
J gene: TRBJ2-3; clone size: NA; D gene: TRBD2; V gene: TRBV19; CDR3 protein: CASSSGRAVTDTQYF; CDR3 DNA: TGTGCCAGTTCTAGCGGGAGGGCCGTCACAGATACGCAGTATTTT
J gene: TRBJ1-1; clone size: NA; D gene: NA; V gene: TRBV7-3; CDR3 protein: CASSQEGGTEAFF; CDR3 DNA: TGTGCCAGCAGCCAGGAGGGGGGCACTGAAGCTTTCTTT
J gene: TRBJ2-7; clone size: NA; D gene: NA; V gene: TRBV13; CDR3 protein: CASSLGPQGAYEQYF; CDR3 DNA: TGTGCCAGCAGCTTAGGCCCACAGGGAGCCTACGAGCAGTACTTC